These T cell receptor beta chains were read from a single sample in a study of cytomegalovirus exposure and HLA in healthy donors. TCRdb's copy holds only in-frame clones and misses some; the assay was immunoSEQ multiplex PCR. Among 85,000 to 130,000 clones listed, 75% were seen once. The sample was PBMCs. These receptors were taken from a woman under 30 in good health and CMV-seropositive. Both conserved end residues are part of each CDR3. Not all rows give a size; the values are once, few, many and, for expanded clones, a class.

>TRBV25-1|few
CASSESGGTDTQYF
>TRBV27|NA
CASSLYGPGGRNNEQYF
>TRBV4-1|NA
CASSQRAGTDIQYF
>TRBV6-5|few
CASRGQGAHGNTIYF
>TRBV7-8|NA
CASSLRTSGSYEQYF
>TRBV5-1|NA
CASSSKGPGNTIYF
>TRBV6-5|NA
CASSYGLAGAGGELFF
>TRBV19|few
CASKGLAAPETQYF
>TRBV6-5|NA
CATKGRSGTNYGYTF
>TRBV9|NA
CASSVAGVSNQPQHF
>TRBV5-5|NA
CASSLGPGITYEQYF
>TRBV19|NA
CASSTPGLSSSYEQYF
>TRBV10-3|once
CAISGTAGLVFYEQYF
>TRBV27|few
CARDRENTEAFF
>TRBV14|NA
CASSQAPSIEAFF
>TRBV10-1|NA
CASRGDRFDTGELFF
>TRBV28|NA
CASRGQASYEQYF
>TRBV4-3|once
CASSQGLVKETQYF
>TRBV27|once
CASRWAGGDTQYF
>TRBV15|NA
CATSRGREYAGELFF
>TRBV27|NA
CASSPGQVNQPQHF
>TRBV30|few
CAWSRRVTPRGNQPQHF
>TRBV19|NA
CASRLGGSNQPQHF
>TRBV7-7|NA
CASSLGQGGEQYF
>TRBV25-1|NA
CASSSPHEQYF
>TRBV28|NA
CASSPLQGTVVTQYF
>TRBV9|once
CASSVHSGTSTDTQYF
>TRBV19|NA
CASSIESPGLAGASYNEQFF
>TRBV28|NA
CASSPGQGPGNTIYF
>TRBV15|NA
CATSRTQNTGELFF
>TRBV9|NA
CASSVDVGDRGFYEQYF
>TRBV6-6|NA
CASSYGSAGEQYF
>TRBV15|NA
CATSRDSEGSGANVLTF
>TRBV19|NA
CASSWTSGRNEQFF
>TRBV5-1|NA
CASSLEAGQKYEQYF
>TRBV10-3|NA
CAGGQIANEQYF
>TRBV6-4|NA
CASSSHWDSQGDGYTF
>TRBV30|NA
CAWSPLGAANTEAFF
>TRBV5-4|NA
CASSLTGSNQPQHF
>TRBV7-8|few
CASSLASYYGYTF
>TRBV10-3|NA
CAIMGLAGSSSYNEQFF
>TRBV29-1|once
CSVGNPTSGEHEQYF
>TRBV5-6|once
CASSWGGPLATNEKLFF
>TRBV7-2|NA
CASSSQGAGTDTQYF
>TRBV7-3|once
CASSSSGNTGELFF
>TRBV7-8|NA
CASSLVWNTEAFF
>TRBV25-1|NA
CASSDPGQGHYEQYF